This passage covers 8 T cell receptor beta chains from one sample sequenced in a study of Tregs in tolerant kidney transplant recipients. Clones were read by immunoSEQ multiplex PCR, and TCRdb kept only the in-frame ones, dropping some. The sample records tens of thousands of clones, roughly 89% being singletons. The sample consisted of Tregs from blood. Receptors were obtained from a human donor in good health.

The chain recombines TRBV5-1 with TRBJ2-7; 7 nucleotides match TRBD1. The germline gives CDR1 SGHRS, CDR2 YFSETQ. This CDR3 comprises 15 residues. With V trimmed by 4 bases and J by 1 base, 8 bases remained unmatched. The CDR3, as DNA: TGCGCCAGCAGCAAGAGTAACAGGGGTTCCTACGAGCAGTACTTC. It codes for CASSKSNRGSYEQYF.

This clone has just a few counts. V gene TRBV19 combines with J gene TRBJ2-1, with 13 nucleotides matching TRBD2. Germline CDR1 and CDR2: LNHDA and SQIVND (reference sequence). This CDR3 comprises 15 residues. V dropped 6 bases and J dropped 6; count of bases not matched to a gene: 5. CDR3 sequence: CASSLLAGGPNEQFF. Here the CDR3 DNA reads TGTGCCAGTAGCCTACTAGCGGGAGGGCCCAATGAGCAGTTCTTC.

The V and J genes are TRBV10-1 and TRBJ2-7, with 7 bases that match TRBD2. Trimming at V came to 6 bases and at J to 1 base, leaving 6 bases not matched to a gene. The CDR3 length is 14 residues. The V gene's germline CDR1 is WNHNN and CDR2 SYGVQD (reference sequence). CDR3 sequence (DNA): TGCGCCAGCAGCCCGGGGAGGGCGTCCTACGAGCAGTACTTC. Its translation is CASSPGRASYEQYF.

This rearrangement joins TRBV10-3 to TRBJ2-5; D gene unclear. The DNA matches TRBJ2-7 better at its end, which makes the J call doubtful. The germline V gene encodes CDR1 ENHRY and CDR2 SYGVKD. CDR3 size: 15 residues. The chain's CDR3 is CAISEVSRGEDEQYF. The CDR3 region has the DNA TGTGCCATCAGTGAAGTGAGCCGCGGAGAGGACGAGCAGTACTTC.

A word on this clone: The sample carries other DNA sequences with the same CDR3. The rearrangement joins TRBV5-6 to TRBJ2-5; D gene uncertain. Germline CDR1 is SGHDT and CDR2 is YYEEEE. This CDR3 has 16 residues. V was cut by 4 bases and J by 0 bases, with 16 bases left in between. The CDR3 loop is CASSQLSVPYQETQYF. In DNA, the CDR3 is TGTGCCAGCAGCCAACTCTCCGTTCCTTACCAAGAGACCCAGTACTTC.

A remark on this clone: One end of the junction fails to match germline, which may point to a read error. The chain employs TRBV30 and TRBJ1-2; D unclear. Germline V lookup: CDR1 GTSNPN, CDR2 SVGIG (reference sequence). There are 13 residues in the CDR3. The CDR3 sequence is CAWSVPGFEDSFF. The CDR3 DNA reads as TGTGCCTGGAGTGTTCCGGGGTTTGAAGACTCTTTCTTC.

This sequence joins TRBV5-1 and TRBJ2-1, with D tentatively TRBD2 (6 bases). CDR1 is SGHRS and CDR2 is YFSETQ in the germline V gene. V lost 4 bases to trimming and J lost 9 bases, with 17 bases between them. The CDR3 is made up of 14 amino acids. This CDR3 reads CASSPGTSFAEQFF. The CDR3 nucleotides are TGCGCCAGCAGCCCCGGGACTTCTTTTGCTGAGCAGTTCTTC.

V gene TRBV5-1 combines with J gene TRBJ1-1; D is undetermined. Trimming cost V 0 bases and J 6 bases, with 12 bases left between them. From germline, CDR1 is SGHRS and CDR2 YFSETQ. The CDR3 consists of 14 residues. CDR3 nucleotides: TGCGCCAGCAGCTTGGATCAACTGATCGCTGAAGCTTTCTTT. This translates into CASSLDQLIAEAFF.